These 5 T cell receptor beta chains were sequenced from one sample in a study of molecular identifiers for immune sequencing clone quantification. TCRdb passed the PCR reads through MiXCR, listing each CDR3 protein once. The data hold 45,000 to 60,000 distinct CDR3 sequences, with approximately 34% observed a single time. The sequencing sample was made of naive CD8+ T cells from blood, with Jurkat cell RNA spiked in. Noted subset: FACS-sorted CD8+CD4-CCR7+CD45RA+ naive T cells. Receptors were obtained from a human donor in good health. Some libraries in this study had Jurkat cell RNA spiked in.

This chain joins TRBV28 and TRBJ2-3; D perhaps matches TRBD2 (6 bases). V was shortened by 8 bases and J by 0 bases, with 15 bases between the two germline ends. This CDR3 region has 15 residues. The germline gives CDR1 MDHEN, CDR2 SYDVKM. For the CDR3, the DNA is TGTGCCAGCTCCCGAGGGGACTTTAGCACAGATACGCAGTATTTT. Translated, it gives CASSRGDFSTDTQYF.

This clonotype rates as medium-sized. The V gene is TRBV6-1, the J gene TRBJ2-3; D not certain. CDR3 length: 14 amino acids. With 7 bases removed from V and 1 base from J, the gap between germline ends came to 12 bases. Germline V gives CDR1 MNHNS, CDR2 SASEGT. CDR3 in amino acids: CASTYSRGTDTQYF. CDR3 sequence (DNA): TGTGCCAGCACCTACTCCCGGGGCACAGATACGCAGTATTTT.

This sequence joins TRBV13 and TRBJ2-3, with 7 bases matching TRBD2. The CDR3 consists of 15 residues. V was pared by 5 bases and J by 4 bases, with 9 bases of the junction left unmatched. In germline, CDR1 is PRHDT, CDR2 FYEKMQ (reference sequence). The DNA of the CDR3 is TGTGCCAGCAGCCAAACGCTAGCGGACCCAGATACGCAGTATTTT. The encoded protein is CASSQTLADPDTQYF.

This clonotype has only a few counts. This chain joins TRBV20-1 and TRBJ1-1; D is unclear. The CDR3 runs 12 residues. V was trimmed by 3 bases and J by 4 bases, leaving 9 bases between them. The V gene's germline CDR1 is DFQATT and CDR2 SNEGSKA (reference sequence). CDR3 protein: CSARGIATEAFF. The CDR3 DNA follows: TGCAGTGCTAGGGGTATAGCCACTGAAGCTTTCTTT.

Worth noting for this clonotype: A much larger clone sits a single nucleotide away, making a read error possible. The chain uses TRBV6-2 or TRBV6-3 and TRBJ2-7, with unresolved D. Per germline, CDR1 MNHEY and CDR2 SVGEGT. This CDR3 has 11 amino acids. The CDR3 sequence is CASSFKYEQNF. The CDR3 DNA reads TGTGCCAGCAGTTTCAAGTACGAGCAGAACTTC.